This record concerns one T cell receptor (beta chain) sequence. The target antigen is unknown. Other DNA variants within this sample encode the same CDR3. The data belong to a study of shared clonotypes between healthy human individuals. The study, taken as a whole, reports: Among a handful of donors, roughly 5% of naive CD4 clonotypes were found in common.

Method: immunoSEQ multiplex PCR; TCRdb's copy keeps in-frame clones and lacks some. The data show over 2 million clones, with 92% seen just once and 0.3% to 0.45% held by the top ten. CDR1 is SGHRS and CDR2 is YFSETQ in the germline V gene. V was clipped by 1 base and J by 1 base, with 9 bases between them. The CDR3 totals 16 residues. The chain combines TRBV5-1 with TRBJ2-6, with D tentatively TRBD2 (5 bases). What was sequenced was naive CD4+ T cells from PBMCs. This sample's subset: CD45RA+ positively selected. This clonotype originated in a man between 18 and 29 years old in good health. Some clones in this sample may be carry-over from other donors' samples. In nucleotides, the CDR3 is TGCGCCAGCAGCTTGTCGTCGGGGTCTGGGGCCAACGTCCTGACTTTC. As protein: CASSLSSGSGANVLTF.